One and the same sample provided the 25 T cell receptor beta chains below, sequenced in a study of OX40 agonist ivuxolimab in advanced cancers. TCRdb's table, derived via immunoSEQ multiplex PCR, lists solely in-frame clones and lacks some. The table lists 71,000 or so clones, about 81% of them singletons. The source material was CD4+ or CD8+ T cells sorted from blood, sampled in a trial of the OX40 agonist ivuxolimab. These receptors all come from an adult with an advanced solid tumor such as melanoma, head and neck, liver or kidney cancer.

The CDR3 spells CATSRGGRSDQPQHF. DNA of the CDR3: TGTGCCACCAGCAGAGGGGGACGGTCTGATCAGCCCCAGCATTTT. This chain joins TRBV15 and TRBJ1-5; possible D gene TRBD1, 5 bases. V was clipped by 1 base and J by 5 bases, with 12 bases between them. CDR3 length: 15 residues. Germline CDR1 and CDR2: LNHNV and YYDKDF (reference sequence).

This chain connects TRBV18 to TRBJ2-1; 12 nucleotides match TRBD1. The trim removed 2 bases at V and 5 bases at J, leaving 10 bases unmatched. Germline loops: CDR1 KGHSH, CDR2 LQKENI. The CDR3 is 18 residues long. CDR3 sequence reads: CASSPRAPGQGANNEQFF. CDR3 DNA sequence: TGTGCCAGCTCACCAAGAGCCCCGGGACAGGGGGCGAACAATGAGCAGTTCTTC.

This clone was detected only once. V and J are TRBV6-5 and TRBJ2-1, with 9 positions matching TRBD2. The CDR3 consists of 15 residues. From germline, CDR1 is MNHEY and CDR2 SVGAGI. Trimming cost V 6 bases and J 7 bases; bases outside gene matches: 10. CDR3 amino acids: CASSPPSGRTNEQFF. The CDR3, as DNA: TGTGCCAGCAGCCCCCCCAGCGGGAGGACGAATGAGCAGTTCTTC.

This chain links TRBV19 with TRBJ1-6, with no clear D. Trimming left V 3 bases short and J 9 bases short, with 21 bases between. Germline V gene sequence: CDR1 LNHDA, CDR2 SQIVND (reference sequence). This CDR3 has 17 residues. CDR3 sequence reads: CASSIAPQSESSSPLHF. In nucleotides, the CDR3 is TGTGCCAGTAGTATCGCCCCCCAGTCCGAATCAAGTTCACCCCTCCACTTT.

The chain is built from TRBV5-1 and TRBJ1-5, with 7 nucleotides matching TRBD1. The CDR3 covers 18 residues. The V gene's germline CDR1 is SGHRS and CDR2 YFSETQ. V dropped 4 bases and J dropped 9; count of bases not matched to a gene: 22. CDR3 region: CASSPRPFGGGLTSPQHF. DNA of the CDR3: TGCGCCAGCAGCCCTAGACCCTTTGGAGGGGGCCTCACGTCGCCCCAGCATTTT.

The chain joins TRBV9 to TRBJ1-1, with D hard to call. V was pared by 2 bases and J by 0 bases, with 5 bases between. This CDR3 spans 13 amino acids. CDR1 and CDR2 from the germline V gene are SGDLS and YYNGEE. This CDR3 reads CASSVRMNTEAFF. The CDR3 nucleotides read TGTGCCAGCAGCGTCAGAATGAACACTGAAGCTTTCTTT.

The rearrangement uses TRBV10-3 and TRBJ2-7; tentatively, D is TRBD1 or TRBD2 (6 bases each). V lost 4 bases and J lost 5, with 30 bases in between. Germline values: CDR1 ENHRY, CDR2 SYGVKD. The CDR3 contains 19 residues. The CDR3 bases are TGTGCCATCAGTGGGGGGGCCGGTACAGGGAGCGCACGTCTCCACGAGCAGTACTTC. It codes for CAISGGAGTGSARLHEQYF.

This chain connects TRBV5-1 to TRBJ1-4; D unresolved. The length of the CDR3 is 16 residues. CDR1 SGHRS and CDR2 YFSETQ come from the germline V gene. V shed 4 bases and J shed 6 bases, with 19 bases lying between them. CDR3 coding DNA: TGCGCCAGCAGCCCGATTACCGCGCCCAAGGATGAAAAACTGTTTTTT. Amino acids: CASSPITAPKDEKLFF. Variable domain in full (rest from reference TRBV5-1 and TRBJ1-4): KAGVTQTPRYLIKTRGQQVTLSCSPISGHRSVSWYQQTPGQGLQFLFEYFSETQRNKGNFPGRFSGRQFSNSRSEMNVSTLELGDSALYLCASSPITAPKDEKLFFGSGTQLSVL.

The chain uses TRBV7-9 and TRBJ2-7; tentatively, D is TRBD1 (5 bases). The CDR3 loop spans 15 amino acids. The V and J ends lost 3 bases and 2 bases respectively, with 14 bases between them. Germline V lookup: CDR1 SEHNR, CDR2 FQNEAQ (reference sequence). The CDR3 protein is CASSFVIAGPYEQYF. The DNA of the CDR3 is TGTGCCAGCAGCTTTGTCATAGCAGGGCCCTACGAGCAGTACTTC. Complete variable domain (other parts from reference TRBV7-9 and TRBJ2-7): DTGVSQNPRHKITKRGQNVTFRCDPISEHNRLYWYRQTLGQGPEFLTYFQNEAQLEKSRLLSDRFSAERPKGSFSTLEIQRTEQGDSAMYLCASSFVIAGPYEQYFGPGTRLTVT.

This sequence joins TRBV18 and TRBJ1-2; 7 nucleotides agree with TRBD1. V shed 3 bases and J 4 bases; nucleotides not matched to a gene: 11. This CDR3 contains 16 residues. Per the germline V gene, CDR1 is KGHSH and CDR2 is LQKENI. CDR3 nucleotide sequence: TGTGCCAGCTCACCCCGAAACAGGGGAGATAGCTATGGCTACACCTTC. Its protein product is CASSPRNRGDSYGYTF.

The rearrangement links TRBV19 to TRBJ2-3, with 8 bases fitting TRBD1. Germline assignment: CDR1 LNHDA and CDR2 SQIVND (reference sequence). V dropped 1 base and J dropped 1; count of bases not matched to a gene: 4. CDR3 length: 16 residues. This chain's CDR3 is CASSIGPGQGTDTQYF. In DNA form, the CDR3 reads TGTGCCAGTAGTATAGGTCCGGGACAGGGCACAGATACGCAGTATTTT.

In nucleotides, the CDR3 is TGTGCCTGGAGTCCAGGACGCCGGTTTAGGGCTTACGGCTACACCTTC. It specifies CAWSPGRRFRAYGYTF. This sequence joins TRBV30 and TRBJ1-2; D unresolved. V lost 2 bases and J lost 8, with 24 bases in between. Per germline, CDR1 GTSNPN and CDR2 SVGIG (reference sequence). CDR3 length: 16 residues.

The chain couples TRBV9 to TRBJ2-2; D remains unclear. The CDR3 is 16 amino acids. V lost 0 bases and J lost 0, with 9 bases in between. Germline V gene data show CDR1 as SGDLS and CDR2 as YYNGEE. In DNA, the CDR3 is TGTGCCAGCAGCGTAGCGCTGAACGCGAACACCGGGGAGCTGTTTTTT. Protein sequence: CASSVALNANTGELFF.

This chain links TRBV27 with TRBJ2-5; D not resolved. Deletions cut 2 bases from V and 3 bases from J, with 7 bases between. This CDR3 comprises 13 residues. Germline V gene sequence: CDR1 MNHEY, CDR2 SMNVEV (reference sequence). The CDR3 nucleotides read TGTGCCAGCAGTTTACAAACTAAAGAGACCCAGTACTTC. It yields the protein CASSLQTKETQYF.

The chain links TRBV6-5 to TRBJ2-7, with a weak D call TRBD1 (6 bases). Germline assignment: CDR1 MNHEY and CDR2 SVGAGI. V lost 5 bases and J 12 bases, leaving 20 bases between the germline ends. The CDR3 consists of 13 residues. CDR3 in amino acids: CASSKRGRDNRYF. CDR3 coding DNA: TGTGCCAGCAGTAAACGAGGCCGGGACAATCGGTACTTC.

The CDR3 nucleotides read TGCGCCAGCAGCCCCGGGACAGCTGGGTCCTCTGGAAACACCATATATTTT. It codes for CASSPGTAGSSGNTIYF. The V gene is TRBV4-3, the J gene TRBJ1-3, with TRBD1 matching 7 bases. Germline values: CDR1 LGHNA, CDR2 YSLEER. There are 17 residues in the CDR3. V shed 4 bases and J 0 bases; nucleotides not matched to a gene: 9.

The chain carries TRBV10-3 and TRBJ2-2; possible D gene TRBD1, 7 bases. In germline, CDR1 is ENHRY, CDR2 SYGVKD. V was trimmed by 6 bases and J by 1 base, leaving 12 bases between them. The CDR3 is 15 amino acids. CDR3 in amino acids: CAISGRQGNTGELFF. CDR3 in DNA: TGTGCCATCAGCGGGAGACAGGGGAACACCGGGGAGCTGTTTTTT.

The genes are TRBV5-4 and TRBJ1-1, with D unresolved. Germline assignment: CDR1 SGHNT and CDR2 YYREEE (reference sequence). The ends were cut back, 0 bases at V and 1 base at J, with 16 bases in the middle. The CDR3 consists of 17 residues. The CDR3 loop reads CASSLGAHQSRNTEAFF. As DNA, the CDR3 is TGTGCCAGCAGCTTGGGTGCCCATCAATCCAGGAACACTGAAGCTTTCTTT.

In nucleotides, the CDR3 is TGTGCCAGCAGCTTGGGAGGGATGAGCAATCAGCCCCAGCATTTT. This translates into CASSLGGMSNQPQHF. The J gene is TRBJ1-5, the V gene TRBV5-4; D remains ambiguous. Trimming left V 0 bases short and J 1 base short, with 8 bases between. Per germline, CDR1 SGHNT and CDR2 YYREEE (reference sequence). The CDR3 is made up of 15 amino acids. The full variable domain, completed using reference TRBV5-4 and TRBJ1-5, is ETGVTQSPTHLIKTRGQQVTLRCSSQSGHNTVSWYQQALGQGPQFIFQYYREEENGRGNFPPRFSGLQFPNYSSELNVNALELDDSALYLCASSLGGMSNQPQHFGDGTRLSIL.

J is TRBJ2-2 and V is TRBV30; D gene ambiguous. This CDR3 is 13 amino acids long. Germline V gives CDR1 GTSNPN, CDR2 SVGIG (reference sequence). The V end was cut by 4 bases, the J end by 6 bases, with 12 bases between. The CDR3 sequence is CAWTPGGAGELFF. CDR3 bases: TGTGCCTGGACGCCTGGCGGAGCCGGGGAGCTGTTTTTT.

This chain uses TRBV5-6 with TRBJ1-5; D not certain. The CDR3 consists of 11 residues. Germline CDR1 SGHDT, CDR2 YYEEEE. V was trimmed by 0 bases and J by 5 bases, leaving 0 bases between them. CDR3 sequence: CASSLDQPQHF. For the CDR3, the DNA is TGTGCCAGCAGCTTGGATCAGCCCCAGCATTTT.

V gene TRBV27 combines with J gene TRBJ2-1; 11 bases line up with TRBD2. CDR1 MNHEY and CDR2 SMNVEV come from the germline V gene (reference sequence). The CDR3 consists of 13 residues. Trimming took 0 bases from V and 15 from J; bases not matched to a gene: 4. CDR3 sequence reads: CASSLSTSGIRFF. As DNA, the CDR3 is TGTGCCAGCAGTTTATCGACTAGCGGGATCCGGTTCTTC.

The CDR3 loop is CASSQRLSGSYNEQFF. The DNA of the CDR3 is TGCGCCAGCAGCCAACGTTTGAGCGGCTCCTACAATGAGCAGTTCTTC. The chain combines TRBV4-3 with TRBJ2-1; TRBD2 might be the D (5 bases). The CDR3 is 16 residues long. Trimming cost V 2 bases and J 0 bases, with 11 bases left between them. Germline lookup yields CDR1 LGHNA and CDR2 YSLEER.

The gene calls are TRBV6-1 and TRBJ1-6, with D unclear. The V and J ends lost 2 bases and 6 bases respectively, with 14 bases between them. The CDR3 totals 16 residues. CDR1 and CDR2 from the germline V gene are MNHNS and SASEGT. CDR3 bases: TGTGCCAGCAGTGAAAGTAAGGGTTTCAGTAATTCACCCCTCCACTTT. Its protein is CASSESKGFSNSPLHF.

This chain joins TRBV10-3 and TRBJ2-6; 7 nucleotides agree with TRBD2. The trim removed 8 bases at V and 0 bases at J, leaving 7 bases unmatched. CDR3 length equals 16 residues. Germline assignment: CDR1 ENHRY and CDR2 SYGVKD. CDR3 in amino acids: CAISPGRVSGANVLTF. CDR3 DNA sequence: TGTGCCATCTCCCCGGGGAGGGTCTCTGGGGCCAACGTCCTGACTTTC.